This entry features one T cell receptor (beta chain) sequence. Its antigen has not been determined. No per-base quality is available; no much larger clone lies one base away. RNA was extracted using the RNeasy kit, and about 0.5 to 1 ug of the RNA was reverse transcribed with random hexamers. The immunoSEQ multiplex PCR assay, covering 54 Vbeta and 13 Jbeta segments, was used to amplify TCR beta CDR3 regions. To correct PCR amplification bias, a synthetic template baseline was used for both primer optimization and computational correction. As for how the authors treated the data: Reads were annotated to V, D and J genes per IMGT and analyzed with immunoSEQ Analyzer, keeping only productive sequences. To calculate clonality, Shannon entropy was normalized by log2 of the number of productive unique sequences and then subtracted from one. Public and private clones were assessed among the 100 most prevalent clones of each patient and control. Clones were defined as Susac-specific when absent from the healthy and MS cohorts, from 1,000 to 1,100 published viral clones and from other ImmuneACCESS disease sequences. Using fastp trimming at Q25 and MiXCR clonotype assembly, TCRdb reanalyzed the public sequencing data and kept in-frame beta chains. When rows share a CDR3 protein, they turn into one entry using the most common DNA and genes. TCRdb, not the original authors, processed these V and J calls. This sample lists some 90,000 distinct CDR3 sequences; around 93% were detected once. The ten largest clones represent less than 0.35% of the sample.

This sample was included in a study of CD8 T cells in Susac syndrome (dated by TCRdb to the late 2010s). Notes on the research overall: Repertoire sequencing was used to test whether CD8+ T cell activation and differentiation in Susac syndrome was antigen driven. CD8+ T cell repertoire clonality was compared between fewer than 13 healthy donors, approximately 14 Susac syndrome patients and roughly 15 multiple sclerosis patients. The full study reports these points: The number of individuals in the TCR sequencing and HLA analysis was acknowledged as relatively small.

High-throughput TCR beta sequencing profiled peripheral blood CD8+ and CD4+ T cells from healthy donors, Susac syndrome patients and multiple sclerosis patients. The healthy donors served as controls matched for age and sex. CD8+ TEMRA cells were enriched by FACS, while bulk CD8+ and CD4+ T cells were purified by magnetic negative isolation. Blood was collected in EDTA tubes and processed within 24 hours, with PBMCs isolated through density gradient centrifugation. PBMCs intended for TCR sequencing were cryopreserved in liquid nitrogen and were subsequently thawed in a 37 degrees C water bath. The sorted or isolated CD4+, CD8+ and CD8+ TEMRA cells had a purity of 90% or higher. Spanning cysteine to phenylalanine, the CDR3 consists of 11 amino acids. The only DNA kept is the CDR3, 33 bases in frame from the first base. V gives up 1 base and J gives up 9 bases, and the segment between their germline ends measures 4 bases.

Recombination joined TRBV12-3 or TRBV12-4 with TRBJ2-1; the D gene remains uncertain. The material sequenced was CD8+ T cells from PBMCs. The receptor's source is a human donor in good health. The nucleotide sequence is TGTGCCAGCAGTTTAGTTGGTGAGCAGTTCTTC. This encodes CASSLVGEQFF.